These 18 T cell receptor beta chains came from one sample sequenced in a study of technical replicates of blood from a few donors. The data were produced by immunoSEQ multiplex PCR, yet TCRdb's version contains in-frame clones alone and is incomplete. The table shows 13,000 to 15,000 clones, with 84% occurring only once. Sequencing used PBMCs. The receptors were sampled from a human donor in good health.

To note about this clone: A junction end diverges from the germline sequence, so it may reflect a read error. The same CDR3 can be traced to other DNA sequences in this sample. CDR3 in DNA: TGTGCCAGCAGTGAGACAGGGGGGTCCTACAATGAACAGTTCTTC. As protein: CASSETGGSYNEQFF. The rearrangement uses TRBV25-1 and TRBJ2-1, with 9 bases identical to TRBD1. Germline V CDR1 and CDR2: MGHDK, SYGVNS. This CDR3 is built from 15 residues.

This clone appeared a few times. V and J are TRBV27 and TRBJ2-7; D is uncertain. This CDR3 comprises 15 residues. The germline CDR1 and CDR2 sequences are MNHEY and SMNVEV (reference sequence). Trimming took 2 bases from V and 3 from J, leaving 14 bases between them. CDR3 sequence (DNA): TGTGCCAGCAGTTTAGGTTCCACTCTCTACTACGAGCAGTACTTC. Its translation is CASSLGSTLYYEQYF.

J is TRBJ2-1 and V is TRBV6-5, with 8 bases identical to TRBD2. Germline trimming cut 6 bases from V and 7 bases from J; bases unmatched to any gene: 8. This CDR3 has 14 amino acids. CDR1 and CDR2 from the germline V gene are MNHEY and SVGAGI. CDR3 in DNA: TGTGCCAGCAGCCATAAAGTAGCGGGGAATGAGCAGTTCTTC. Translated, it gives CASSHKVAGNEQFF.

The chain recombines TRBV28 with TRBJ1-2, with no clear D. The V gene lost 5 bases and the J gene lost 1 base, with 14 bases spanning the gap. Germline V gene data show CDR1 as MDHEN and CDR2 as SYDVKM. This CDR3 is 15 amino acids long. CDR3 sequence (DNA): TGTGCCAGCAGTGCCCGCGTCGGGGATAACTATGGCTACACCTTC. It yields the protein CASSARVGDNYGYTF.

The sample holds one count of this clone. The gene calls are TRBV18 and TRBJ2-1; 14 nucleotides align to TRBD2. Germline lookup yields CDR1 KGHSH and CDR2 LQKENI. The CDR3 has 15 amino acids. The trim removed 4 bases at V and 9 bases at J, leaving 5 bases unmatched. CDR3 residues: CASSRGTSGSGEQFF. CDR3 in DNA: TGTGCCAGCTCACGTGGGACTAGCGGGAGTGGTGAGCAGTTCTTC.

V is TRBV5-4 and J is TRBJ1-4; the D gene is possibly TRBD1 (5 bases). The germline V gene encodes CDR1 SGHNT and CDR2 YYREEE (reference sequence). The CDR3 sequence is 15 residues long. V was shortened by 4 bases and J by 3 bases, with 13 bases between the two germline ends. The CDR3 loop reads CASSRAGVSNEKLFF. DNA for the CDR3: TGTGCCAGCAGCCGGGCGGGGGTCTCTAATGAAAAACTGTTTTTT.

V is TRBV7-9 and J is TRBJ2-3, with 8 bases aligning to TRBD2. Trimming took 2 bases from V and 4 from J; bases not matched to a gene: 8. Germline CDR1 and CDR2: SEHNR and FQNEAQ (reference sequence). The CDR3 totals 16 residues. For the CDR3, the DNA is TGTGCCAGCAGCTTAACCGGCGGGAGGTCCTCAGATACGCAGTATTTT. Translated: CASSLTGGRSSDTQYF.

This rearrangement joins TRBV29-1 to TRBJ2-1; possible D gene TRBD2, 6 bases. V lost 3 bases to trimming and J lost 5 bases, with 20 bases between them. The CDR3 loop spans 16 amino acids. CDR1 and CDR2 from the germline V gene are SQVTM and ANQGSEA. The CDR3 DNA is TGCAGCGTTGAGAGCCGTCGAAGGTGGGAGGACAATGAGCAGTTCTTC. Residues: CSVESRRRWEDNEQFF.

The chain joins TRBV7-9 to TRBJ1-3, with TRBD1 matching over 7 bases. The CDR3 is made up of 16 amino acids. Unmatched junction bases numbered 7, after V lost 5 bases and J lost 0 bases. Germline CDR1 SEHNR, CDR2 FQNEAQ (reference sequence). CDR3 amino acids: CASSPTGRPSGNTIYF. CDR3 DNA: TGTGCCAGCAGCCCGACAGGGCGCCCCTCTGGAAACACCATATATTTT.

The chain uses TRBV9 and TRBJ2-1; 11 bases map to TRBD1. Germline CDR1 is SGDLS and CDR2 is YYNGEE. The CDR3 sequence is 19 residues long. The V and J ends lost 4 bases and 5 bases, in that order; junction bases with no gene match: 17. DNA for the CDR3: TGTGCCAGCAGCCTCTTAGGACAGGGGGCCCCCCCACCTGACAATGAGCAGTTCTTC. The encoded protein is CASSLLGQGAPPPDNEQFF.

The table lists this clone with a count of one. The rearrangement links TRBV6-5 to TRBJ1-1; D unclear. Looked up from germline, CDR1 is MNHEY and CDR2 is SVGAGI. Deletions cut 6 bases from V and 8 bases from J, with 19 bases between. The CDR3 has 14 residues. CDR3 DNA: TGTGCCAGCAGCCTTGCTTTGGTCAGTTCAGAAGCTTTCTTT. As protein: CASSLALVSSEAFF.

The chain is built from TRBV6-5 and TRBJ1-1, with D maybe TRBD1 (6 bases). There are 14 residues in the CDR3. V was pared by 5 bases and J by 0 bases, with 10 bases between. CDR1 and CDR2 from the germline V gene are MNHEY and SVGAGI. This CDR3 reads CASSVQGLNTEAFF. The CDR3 DNA follows: TGTGCCAGCAGTGTACAGGGCTTGAACACTGAAGCTTTCTTT.

This clone has a single count. The chain employs TRBV19 and TRBJ2-3, with TRBD1 identical over 10 bases. This CDR3 comprises 14 residues. Germline V gives CDR1 LNHDA, CDR2 SQIVND (reference sequence). After removal of 7 bases from V and 7 bases from J, the junction contained 8 bases not matched to a gene. The CDR3 sequence is CASTQTGGPHTQYF. The CDR3, as DNA: TGTGCCAGTACGCAGACAGGGGGCCCTCATACGCAGTATTTT.

The V and J genes are TRBV6-6 and TRBJ1-1; D remains ambiguous. The CDR3 has 12 residues. V was shortened by 2 bases and J by 5 bases, with 6 bases between the two germline ends. The germline V gene has CDR1 MNHNY and CDR2 SVGAGI (reference sequence). CDR3 in DNA: TGTGCCAGCAGTTACGGAGGGACTGAAGCTTTCTTT. Protein sequence: CASSYGGTEAFF.

The chain has TRBV18 and TRBJ2-3, with a possible D match to TRBD1 (9 bases). V shed 6 bases and J shed 4 bases, with 23 bases lying between them. This CDR3 comprises 17 residues. CDR1 is KGHSH, CDR2 LQKENI, per germline. CDR3 DNA: TGTGCCAGCTCCCCGTTCCGGGGGGGACAGGGATCAGATACGCAGTATTTT. Protein product: CASSPFRGGQGSDTQYF.

This clone was detected only once. The chain combines TRBV27 with TRBJ1-2, with D hard to call. From germline, CDR1 is MNHEY and CDR2 SMNVEV (reference sequence). This CDR3 has 13 amino acids. V lost 5 bases and J 7 bases, leaving 14 bases between the germline ends. The DNA for the CDR3 is TGTGCCAGCAGTCCCCCTGGAGTTGGTGGCTACACCTTC. Protein product: CASSPPGVGGYTF.

This chain connects TRBV5-1 to TRBJ1-4; perhaps TRBD1 as D (5 bases). From germline, CDR1 is SGHRS and CDR2 YFSETQ. V was clipped by 5 bases and J by 5 bases, with 7 bases between them. The CDR3 loop spans 12 amino acids. The CDR3 region has the DNA TGCGCCAGCAGACAGGAGAATGAAAAACTGTTTTTT. Encoded protein: CASRQENEKLFF.

CDR3: CATSTSPGRQETQYF. The CDR3 bases are TGTGCCACCAGCACATCACCGGGGAGGCAAGAGACCCAGTACTTC. The V call is TRBV15, the J call TRBJ2-5; a possible D gene is TRBD2 (6 bases). From germline, CDR1 is LNHNV and CDR2 YYDKDF (reference sequence). There are 15 residues in the CDR3. V dropped 4 bases and J dropped 2 bases, with 14 bases sitting between them. The full variable domain, its missing parts supplied by reference TRBV15 and TRBJ2-5, is DAMVIQNPRYQVTQFGKPVTLSCSQTLNHNVMYWYQQKSSQAPKLLFHYYDKDFNNEADTPDNFQSRRPNTSFCFLDIRSPGLGDTAMYLCATSTSPGRQETQYFGPGTRLLVL.